Below are 14 T cell receptor beta chains sequenced from a single sample in a study of blood T cell repertoires in COVID-19 (dated by TCRdb to the early 2020s). Library creation used the immunoSEQ multiplex PCR assay. TCRdb's version of the immuneACCESS table is confined to in-frame rearrangements and falls short of the full clone set. An unresolved V gene accounts for under half of the shortfall where checked; the remainder is of unknown origin. The sample profile shows about 360,000 clones; more than 75% of them were found once. The ten largest clonotypes hold 1% to 1.5% of the sample. Sequencing input: PBMCs or T cells enriched from blood (not recorded which). Receptor source: a man in his thirties or forties who had recovered from COVID-19.

The chain combines TRBV27 with TRBJ2-3; TRBD2 is a possible D gene (5 bases). Germline V gene lookup returns CDR1 MNHEY and CDR2 SMNVEV (reference sequence). This CDR3 has 13 amino acids. The V and J ends lost 10 bases and 2 bases respectively, with 13 bases between them. DNA for the CDR3: TGTGCCAACAAAGGACTGATCACAGATACGCAGTATTTT. It codes for CANKGLITDTQYF.

This rearrangement joins TRBV5-1 to TRBJ2-6, with D tentatively TRBD2 (6 bases). The germline V gene has CDR1 SGHRS and CDR2 YFSETQ. V was clipped by 0 bases and J by 0 bases, with 13 bases between them. The CDR3 has 18 residues. CDR3 in amino acids: CASSLEGDSYSGANVLTF. The DNA for the CDR3 is TGCGCCAGCAGCTTGGAAGGGGACTCATACTCTGGGGCCAACGTCCTGACTTTC.

The CDR3 DNA reads as TGTGCCAGCAGCTTATTCGAGGGGGCGTGGGATACGCAGTATTTT. Translated, it gives CASSLFEGAWDTQYF. The chain employs TRBV7-2 and TRBJ2-3; 7 nucleotides line up with TRBD1. Losses at the gene ends were 2 bases for V and 6 bases for J; bases not matched to a gene: 8. The V gene's germline CDR1 is SGHTA and CDR2 FQGNSA. The CDR3 loop spans 15 amino acids.

The V gene is TRBV5-1, the J gene TRBJ1-1; TRBD1 agrees at 8 bases. This CDR3 has 15 residues. The germline CDR1 and CDR2 sequences are SGHRS and YFSETQ. Unmatched junction bases numbered 7, after V lost 0 bases and J lost 6 bases. CDR3 in DNA: TGCGCCAGCAGCTTGGTAGCAGGGGGCTATCCTGAAGCTTTCTTT. Its protein is CASSLVAGGYPEAFF.

This chain uses TRBV6-1 with TRBJ2-2; TRBD2 matches 7 bases. Trimming took 2 bases from V and 5 from J; bases not matched to a gene: 14. CDR1 and CDR2 from the germline V gene are MNHNS and SASEGT. This CDR3 comprises 18 residues. CDR3 nucleotides: TGTGCCAGCAGTGAATTAGGGCTAGCGGACTGGAGGACCGGGGAGCTGTTTTTT. Translated: CASSELGLADWRTGELFF.

The chain joins TRBV7-2 to TRBJ1-2; D might be TRBD1 (5 bases). The V end lost 3 bases, the J end lost 4 bases, and 9 bases lay between the germline ends. The CDR3 consists of 13 residues. Germline CDR1 SGHTA, CDR2 FQGNSA. The CDR3 protein is CASSFYDSYGYTF. CDR3 DNA sequence: TGTGCCAGCAGCTTCTACGACAGCTATGGCTACACCTTC.

The rearrangement links TRBV7-9 to TRBJ1-2, with D possibly being TRBD1 (6 bases). Per germline, CDR1 SEHNR and CDR2 FQNEAQ (reference sequence). CDR3 length: 13 residues. The V end lost 6 bases, the J end lost 4 bases, and 12 bases lay between the germline ends. The CDR3 coding sequence is TGTGCCAGCAGTCGACAGGACCTCTATGGCTACACCTTC. Translating it yields CASSRQDLYGYTF.

The rearrangement joins TRBV19 to TRBJ1-4, with 9 bases lining up with TRBD1. V lost 5 bases to trimming and J lost 5 bases; unmatched junction nucleotides: 3. CDR1 is LNHDA, CDR2 SQIVND, per germline (reference sequence). This CDR3 is 14 amino acids long. This chain's CDR3 is CASSEQGANEKLFF. The CDR3 coding sequence is TGTGCCAGTAGTGAACAGGGGGCGAATGAAAAACTGTTTTTT.

The chain combines TRBV29-1 with TRBJ1-5; D unclear. This CDR3 spans 13 amino acids. Trimming pared 2 bases from V and 6 bases from J, leaving 11 bases between. CDR1 SQVTM and CDR2 ANQGSEA come from the germline V gene. The CDR3 here is CSVEWVEGQPQHF. The CDR3 DNA is TGCAGCGTTGAATGGGTTGAGGGTCAGCCCCAGCATTTT.

The chain employs TRBV2 and TRBJ2-4; 7 positions match TRBD2. The CDR3 sequence is 14 residues long. V dropped 4 bases and J dropped 3; count of bases not matched to a gene: 3. Germline CDR1 and CDR2: SNHLY and FYNNEI. The CDR3 DNA sequence: TGTGCCAGCAGTGGGGAGGGCGACAAAAACATTCAGTACTTC. Its translation: CASSGEGDKNIQYF.

The rearrangement links TRBV4-1 to TRBJ2-2; 7 bases align to TRBD1. Germline-derived CDR1 and CDR2 are MGHRA and YSYEKL. V was pared by 4 bases and J by 6 bases, with 8 bases of the junction left unmatched. The CDR3 has 15 amino acids. This chain's CDR3 is CASSREQGSPGELFF. CDR3 in DNA: TGCGCCAGCAGCCGTGAACAGGGGAGTCCCGGGGAGCTGTTTTTT.

V gene TRBV30 combines with J gene TRBJ2-3; D perhaps matches TRBD2 (7 bases). The CDR3 totals 18 residues. Germline assignment: CDR1 GTSNPN and CDR2 SVGIG (reference sequence). V was trimmed by 3 bases and J by 5 bases, leaving 27 bases between them. The DNA of the CDR3 is TGTGCCTGGAGGACGGGTTTTAGGGGGGGCGATTTGGGAGATACGCAGTATTTT. Its translation: CAWRTGFRGGDLGDTQYF.

The genes are TRBV25-1 and TRBJ2-7; no definite D call. Germline CDR1 is MGHDK and CDR2 is SYGVNS. The CDR3 is 13 residues long. V was shortened by 8 bases and J by 2 bases, with 13 bases between the two germline ends. CDR3 in DNA: TGTGCCAGCGAGTCCTCCTATACCTACGAGCAGTACTTC. Protein sequence: CASESSYTYEQYF.

This chain's CDR3 is CASSPRPPQSSGNTIYF. DNA for the CDR3: TGTGCCAGCAGTCCCCGTCCCCCACAAAGCTCTGGAAACACCATATATTTT. V gene TRBV2 combines with J gene TRBJ1-3; D not certain. Germline loops: CDR1 SNHLY, CDR2 FYNNEI. The CDR3 consists of 17 residues. The V end lost 5 bases, the J end lost 0 bases, and 17 bases lay between the germline ends.